This paragraph reports one TCR beta chain. Its antigen is currently unknown. The data belong to a study of CD8+ T cells in alopecia areata. cDNA reverse transcribed from extracted RNA served as the sequencing template. Profiling relied on immunoSEQ multiplex PCR, and the TCRdb table lists in-frame clones only, not all of them. The sample lists roughly 180,000 clones; around half were seen once. Treatment specified: oral pan-JAK inhibitor, 5-10 mg twice daily. Starting from PBMCs, sorting isolated CD4+ and CD8+ T cells. The study's findings and limits: Many expanded lesional clones remained in scalp and blood on tofacitinib. For patients receiving tofacitinib, scalp clonality and expanded CD8+ clones among the top 100 significantly decreased. Sharing of TCRs across patients appeared less clear than in mice, possibly for HLA-related reasons.

V gave up 2 bases and J gave up 3 bases, with 8 bases separating them. The CDR3 extends over 13 amino acids. Per the germline V gene, CDR1 is MGHDK and CDR2 is SYGVNS. Sequencing was performed on CD8+ T cells sorted from blood, taken at week 24, from a patient treated with tofacitinib. This chain links TRBV25-1 with TRBJ2-7; D is uncertain. This sequence was found in a human donor with alopecia areata. CDR3 amino acids: CASSERGFYEQYF. DNA of the CDR3: TGTGCCAGCAGTGAAAGAGGTTTCTACGAGCAGTACTTC.